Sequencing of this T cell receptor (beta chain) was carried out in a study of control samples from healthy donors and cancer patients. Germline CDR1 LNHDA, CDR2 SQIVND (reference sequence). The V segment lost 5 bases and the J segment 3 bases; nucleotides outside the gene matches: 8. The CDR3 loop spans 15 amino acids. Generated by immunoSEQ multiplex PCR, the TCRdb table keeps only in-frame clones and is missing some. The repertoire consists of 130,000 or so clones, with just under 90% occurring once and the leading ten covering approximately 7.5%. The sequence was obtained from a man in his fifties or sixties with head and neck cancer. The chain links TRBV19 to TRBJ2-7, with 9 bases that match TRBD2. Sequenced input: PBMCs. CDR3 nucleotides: TGTGCCAGTAGTGCCGCTAGCGGGGATCTCTACGAGCAGTACTTC. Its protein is CASSAASGDLYEQYF. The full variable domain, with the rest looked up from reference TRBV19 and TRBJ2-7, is DGGITQSPKYLFRKEGQNVTLSCEQNLNHDAMYWYRQDPGQGLRLIYYSQIVNDFQKGDIAEGYSVSREKKESFPLTVTSAQKNPTAFYLCASSAASGDLYEQYFGPGTRLTVT.